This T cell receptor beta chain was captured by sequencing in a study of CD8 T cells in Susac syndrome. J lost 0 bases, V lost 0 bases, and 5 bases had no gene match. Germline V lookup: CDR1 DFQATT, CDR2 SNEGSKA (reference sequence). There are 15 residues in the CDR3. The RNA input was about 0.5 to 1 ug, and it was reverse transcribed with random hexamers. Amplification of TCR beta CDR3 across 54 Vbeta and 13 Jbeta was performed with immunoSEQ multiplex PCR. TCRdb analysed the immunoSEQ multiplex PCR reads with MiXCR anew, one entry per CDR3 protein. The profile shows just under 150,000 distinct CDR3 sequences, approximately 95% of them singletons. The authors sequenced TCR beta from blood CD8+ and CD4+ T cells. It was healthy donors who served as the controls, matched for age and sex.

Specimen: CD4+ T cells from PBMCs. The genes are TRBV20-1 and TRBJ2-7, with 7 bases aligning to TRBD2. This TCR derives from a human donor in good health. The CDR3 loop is CSARDTGGSSYEQYF. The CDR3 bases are TGCAGTGCTAGAGATACGGGCGGGAGCTCCTACGAGCAGTACTTC.